A single sample gave rise to the 22 T cell receptor beta chains below, sequenced in a study of CDR3 diversity in severe acne. TCRdb used MiXCR to reprocess the PCR reads, holding one entry per CDR3 protein. The repertoire includes more than 85,000 distinct CDR3 sequences, under 55% of them detected once, and 11% sits in the top ten. The sample comprised blood. These receptors all come from a male donor with severe acne vulgaris.

In this sample, this clonotype turned up a few times. J is TRBJ1-4 and V is TRBV7-9; a weak D match, TRBD1 (5 bases). Trimming shortened V by 4 bases and J by 7 bases, and 16 bases separated the two germline ends. This CDR3 has 15 residues. Germline V gene sequence: CDR1 SEHNR, CDR2 FQNEAQ (reference sequence). Here the CDR3 DNA reads TGTGCCAGCAGCTCGATTCGGGACGCAGGTGAAAAACTGTTTTTT. This sequence encodes CASSSIRDAGEKLFF. Together with reference TRBV7-9 and TRBJ1-4, the CDR3 gives the full variable domain: DTGVSQNPRHKITKRGQNVTFRCDPISEHNRLYWYRQTLGQGPEFLTYFQNEAQLEKSRLLSDRFSAERPKGSFSTLEIQRTEQGDSAMYLCASSSIRDAGEKLFFGSGTQLSVL.

For this clonotype: The junction and the germline gene differ at one end; a read error may be behind it. The V and J genes are TRBV25-1 and TRBJ1-6; 8 bases align to TRBD1. Germline CDR1 MGHDK, CDR2 SYGVNS. The CDR3 consists of 16 residues. CDR3 nucleotides: TGCGCCAGCAGCCAAGATTCCCGACAGGGGAACTCACCCCTCCACTTT. This encodes CASSQDSRQGNSPLHF.

This clonotype was observed a handful of times. This chain uses TRBV6-2 or TRBV6-3 with TRBJ1-4; the D gene is possibly TRBD1 (5 bases). The germline gives CDR1 MNHEY, CDR2 SVGEGT. Trimming cost V 8 bases and J 5 bases, with 12 bases left between them. This CDR3 contains 13 residues. CDR3: CASADGDNEKLFF. The CDR3 DNA reads TGTGCCAGCGCGGACGGGGACAATGAAAAACTGTTTTTT.

A note on this clonotype: A much larger clonotype is one base distant, so this may be a read error. This chain links TRBV7-3 with TRBJ1-2, with 9 bases matching TRBD1. The CDR3 loop spans 17 amino acids. The germline CDR1 and CDR2 sequences are SGHTA and FQGTGA. CDR3 nucleotide sequence: TGTACCAGCAGCCTACCTAGACGGGAGACAGGGGGTTATGGCTACACCTTC. It encodes CTSSLPRRETGGYGYTF.

This clonotype was detected many times. The rearrangement joins TRBV27 to TRBJ1-2, with D tentatively TRBD1 (5 bases). This CDR3 has 15 residues. Germline CDR1 MNHEY, CDR2 SMNVEV (reference sequence). The V and J ends lost 4 bases and 2 bases respectively, with 14 bases between them. CDR3 in amino acids: CASSYSGRNNYGYTF. The CDR3 coding sequence is TGTGCCAGCAGTTATTCGGGGCGGAACAACTATGGCTACACCTTC.

The chain carries TRBV6-6 and TRBJ1-3; TRBD1 matches at 9 bases. CDR1 is MNHNY and CDR2 is SVGAGI in the germline V gene (reference sequence). The CDR3 totals 15 residues. Trimming took 6 bases from V and 8 from J; bases not matched to a gene: 11. CDR3 amino acids: CASSTGGGDGYTIYF. CDR3 coding DNA: TGTGCCAGCAGCACAGGGGGCGGTGATGGCTACACCATATATTTT.

This clonotype was seen only a few times. The chain has TRBV28 and TRBJ2-5, with TRBD1 identical over 8 bases. Trimming took 5 bases from V and 2 from J; bases not matched to a gene: 10. The CDR3 is 16 residues long. Germline CDR1 MDHEN, CDR2 SYDVKM. The CDR3 loop reads CASSPFGQGVQETQYF. CDR3 in DNA: TGTGCCAGCAGTCCCTTCGGACAGGGAGTTCAAGAGACCCAGTACTTC. The full variable domain, completed using reference TRBV28 and TRBJ2-5, is DVKVTQSSRYLVKRTGEKVFLECVQDMDHENMFWYRQDPGLGLRLIYFSYDVKMKEKGDIPEGYSVSREKKERFSLILESASTNQTSMYLCASSPFGQGVQETQYFGPGTRLLVL.

This chain uses TRBV25-1 with TRBJ2-3, with D tentatively TRBD1 (5 bases). The CDR3 consists of 14 residues. Germline V gene sequence: CDR1 MGHDK, CDR2 SYGVNS. Trimming removed 6 bases at V and 2 bases at J, with 12 bases between. CDR3 DNA sequence: TGTGCCAGCAGCAGTCGACAGTTCACAGATACGCAGTATTTT. Amino acid sequence: CASSSRQFTDTQYF.

The V gene is TRBV6-1, the J gene TRBJ2-1; 8 bases fit TRBD1. Trimming took 8 bases from V and 8 from J; bases not matched to a gene: 5. CDR3 size: 12 residues. The germline CDR1 and CDR2 sequences are MNHNS and SASEGT. CDR3 sequence (DNA): TGTGCCAGCTGGACAGGGAAGGATGAGCAGTTCTTC. Its translation is CASWTGKDEQFF.

The J gene is TRBJ2-7, the V gene TRBV7-8; no clear D gene. Germline CDR1 and CDR2: SGHVS and FQNEAQ. The ends were cut back, 4 bases at V and 1 base at J, with 8 bases in the middle. The CDR3 has 13 residues. In DNA, the CDR3 is TGTGCCAGCAGCTCAAAGAGGTCCTACGAGCAGTACTTC. This codes for CASSSKRSYEQYF.

Worth noting for this clonotype: A clone one base away is much larger, so this may be a read error. The genes are TRBV6-4 and TRBJ2-3; perhaps TRBD1 as D (6 bases). Germline CDR1 reads MRHNA; CDR2 reads SNTAGT. The V and J ends lost 6 bases and 6 bases respectively, with 16 bases between them. This CDR3 has 14 residues. The CDR3 loop is CASRATGRMDTQYF. DNA of the CDR3: TGTGCCAGCAGAGCTACAGGGCGCATGGATACGCAGTATTTT.

There are a few counts of this clonotype. The chain has TRBV19 and TRBJ1-5; a possible D gene is TRBD1 (5 bases). Trimming removed 1 base from V and 2 bases from J, with 12 bases in between. Germline V gene data show CDR1 as LNHDA and CDR2 as SQIVND (reference sequence). This CDR3 is 16 amino acids long. CDR3 coding DNA: TGTGCCAGTAGTATAGGGCGGGGCTGGGGCAATCAGCCCCAGCATTTT. This encodes CASSIGRGWGNQPQHF.

A word on this clonotype: A read error may explain this, as a much larger clone is one base away. The rearrangement links TRBV29-1 to TRBJ1-2, with 8 bases fitting TRBD1. In germline, CDR1 is SQVTM, CDR2 ANQGSEA. CDR3 length: 14 amino acids. V lost 1 base to trimming and J lost 4 bases; unmatched junction nucleotides: 5. The CDR3 DNA follows: TGCAGCGTTGAAGGGACAGGGCTAGGCTATGGCTACACCTTC. Protein sequence: CSVEGTGLGYGYTF.

This clonotype has at least ten counts. The chain recombines TRBV10-3 with TRBJ1-1; 9 bases match TRBD1. The germline V gene encodes CDR1 ENHRY and CDR2 SYGVKD. The V segment lost 4 bases and the J segment 4 bases; nucleotides outside the gene matches: 10. CDR3 size: 16 residues. Written as DNA, the CDR3 is TGTGCCATCAGTGTTTCCTTATTGGACAGGGGCACTGAAGCTTTCTTT. It codes for CAISVSLLDRGTEAFF.

This clonotype appeared many times. The chain has TRBV7-9 and TRBJ2-5; TRBD1 or TRBD2 may be the D gene (5 bases each). CDR1 SEHNR and CDR2 FQNEAQ come from the germline V gene (reference sequence). V lost 5 bases and J 2 bases, leaving 15 bases between the germline ends. This CDR3 is 15 amino acids long. The CDR3 sequence: CASSPFGARQETQYF. The CDR3, as DNA: TGTGCCAGCAGCCCATTCGGGGCCCGACAAGAGACCCAGTACTTC.

Ten or more counts support this clonotype. V and J are TRBV7-2 and TRBJ2-2; D call uncertain. This CDR3 spans 13 amino acids. The V end lost 2 bases, the J end lost 2 bases, and 3 bases lay between the germline ends. Germline V gene sequence: CDR1 SGHTA, CDR2 FQGNSA. The CDR3 reads CASSLLNTGELFF. In DNA, the CDR3 is TGTGCCAGCAGCTTATTAAACACCGGGGAGCTGTTTTTT.

There are many counts of this clonotype. The V gene is TRBV19, the J gene TRBJ1-2; D gene uncertain. The CDR3 is 15 residues long. With 1 base removed from V and 7 bases from J, the gap between germline ends came to 16 bases. CDR1 and CDR2 (germline): LNHDA, SQIVND (reference sequence). CDR3 amino acids: CASSIGAGISGGYTF. Here the CDR3 DNA reads TGTGCCAGTAGTATAGGAGCCGGTATCAGTGGTGGCTACACCTTC.

J is TRBJ1-5 and V is TRBV6-4; 10 bases map to TRBD1. Germline V gives CDR1 MRHNA, CDR2 SNTAGT. The J segment lost 6 bases and the V segment lost 0 bases, leaving 11 bases of the junction unmatched. CDR3 size: 18 residues. The CDR3 DNA reads as TGTGCCAGCAGTGACTCAACCCGGGACAGGGGATTTGGTCAGCCCCAGCATTTT. As protein: CASSDSTRDRGFGQPQHF.

The CDR3 reads CASSDLPYEQYF. The CDR3, as DNA: TGTGCCAGCAGTGACTTACCCTACGAGCAGTACTTC. The chain combines TRBV25-1 with TRBJ2-7; D is unresolved. The CDR3 extends over 12 amino acids. Per the germline V gene, CDR1 is MGHDK and CDR2 is SYGVNS. V shed 3 bases and J shed 2 bases, with 5 bases lying between them.

The chain has TRBV4-1 and TRBJ1-2, with 9 bases that match TRBD1. Germline assignment: CDR1 MGHRA and CDR2 YSYEKL. CDR3 size: 17 residues. V was pared by 1 base and J by 7 bases, with 13 bases of the junction left unmatched. The chain's CDR3 is CASSQVETGQGSGGYTF. CDR3 sequence (DNA): TGCGCCAGCAGCCAAGTGGAGACCGGACAGGGGAGCGGTGGCTACACCTTC.

This clonotype occurred many times. A much larger clonotype is one base distant, so this may be a read error. The V call is TRBV19, the J call TRBJ2-7; 8 bases match TRBD1. V trimming: 3 bases; J trimming: 9 bases; junction bases outside the gene matches: 7. Germline values: CDR1 LNHDA, CDR2 SQIVND (reference sequence). The CDR3 consists of 13 residues. CDR3: CASSMWTGPGQYV. CDR3 coding DNA: TGTGCCAGTAGTATGTGGACAGGGCCCGGGCAGTACGTC.

Details on this clonotype: Since a much larger clone is just one base distant, this may be a read error. The gene calls are TRBV4-3 and TRBJ2-1; no firm D call. The CDR3 extends over 14 amino acids. The germline V gene has CDR1 LGHNA and CDR2 YSLEER. The CDR3 bases are TGCGTCAGCAGCCAGCATGTGGACGTCAATGAGCAGTTCTTC. This translates into CVSSQHVDVNEQFF.